The 10 T cell receptor beta chains reported below all come from one sample, sequenced in a study of T cells in Graves' hyperthyroidism and ophthalmopathy (dated by TCRdb to the late 2010s). Library generation was performed with multiplex PCR. The instrument given in TCRdb is Illumina HiSeq 2000. The TCR beta CDR3 regions were amplified from RNA transcripts. A first-round RT-PCR of the TCR CDR3 used the HTBI primer set with the Qiagen OneStep RT-PCR kit. TCRdb handled the public reads itself, with Q25 trimming in fastp and clone calling in MiXCR, and kept productive beta chains. Rows matching on CDR3 protein sequence are summarized as one entry with the most common DNA and genes. The sample table holds roughly 530,000 distinct CDR3 sequences, of which 17% were seen once. In total, the top ten clones hold around 17% of the sample. The sequenced material came from blood. These receptors came from a young woman with Graves' ophthalmopathy.

In this sample, this clonotype turned up many times. The chain combines TRBV12-3 or TRBV12-4 with TRBJ1-5; maybe TRBD1 (5 bases). V lost 6 bases to trimming and J lost 5 bases, with 14 bases between them. This CDR3 contains 14 residues. The CDR3 region has the DNA TGTGCCAGCAGACCCAGGGACTTTTATCAGCCCCAGCATTTT. Residues: CASRPRDFYQPQHF.

This clonotype was detected many times. This chain connects TRBV20-1 to TRBJ2-5; 8 bases fit TRBD2. V was pared by 0 bases and J by 0 bases, with 12 bases of the junction left unmatched. Germline V gives CDR1 DFQATT, CDR2 SNEGSKA (reference sequence). The CDR3 sequence is 18 residues long. The CDR3 loop reads CSARDRGRRGGNQETQYF. The CDR3 nucleotides are TGCAGTGCTAGAGATCGAGGGCGTCGGGGGGGAAACCAAGAGACCCAGTACTTC.

The chain combines TRBV6-1 with TRBJ2-3, with D possibly matching TRBD2 (5 bases). Trimming shortened V by 7 bases and J by 8 bases, and 16 bases separated the two germline ends. The germline gives CDR1 MNHNS, CDR2 SASEGT. This CDR3 spans 13 amino acids. This chain's CDR3 is CASTSGWAGTQYF. CDR3 coding DNA: TGTGCCAGCACCTCGGGGTGGGCAGGTACGCAGTATTTT.

Ten or more counts support this clonotype. This chain links TRBV20-1 with TRBJ2-5, with TRBD2 identical over 7 bases. Losses at the gene ends were 5 bases for V and 3 bases for J; bases not matched to a gene: 6. The V gene's germline CDR1 is DFQATT and CDR2 SNEGSKA (reference sequence). The CDR3 extends over 13 amino acids. CDR3 bases: TGCAGTGCTCGCCTAGCGGCCAAAGAGACCCAGTACTTC. It codes for CSARLAAKETQYF.

The J gene is TRBJ2-3, the V gene TRBV24-1; 8 positions agree with TRBD1. Per germline, CDR1 KGHDR and CDR2 SFDVKD. The J segment lost 5 bases and the V segment lost 10 bases, leaving 7 bases of the junction unmatched. The CDR3 contains 13 residues. As DNA, the CDR3 is TGTGCCACGCAGGGGGCGGACAGAGATACGCAGTATTTT. As protein: CATQGADRDTQYF.

This chain connects TRBV29-1 to TRBJ1-2; tentatively, D is TRBD1 (6 bases). Germline values: CDR1 SQVTM, CDR2 ANQGSEA. The length of the CDR3 is 14 residues. V gave up 0 bases and J gave up 1 base, with 9 bases separating them. The DNA of the CDR3 is TGCAGCGTTGAAGAGGGGGCCCGTAACTATGGCTACACCTTC. Amino acid sequence: CSVEEGARNYGYTF. Full variable domain (rest looked up from reference TRBV29-1 and TRBJ1-2): SAVISQKPSRDICQRGTSLTIQCQVDSQVTMMFWYRQQPGQSLTLIATANQGSEATYESGFVIDKFPISRPNLTFSTLTVSNMSPEDSSIYLCSVEEGARNYGYTFGSGTRLTVV.

In its sample, this clonotype was seen many times. This chain connects TRBV27 to TRBJ2-3, with D perhaps matching TRBD2 (6 bases). The germline V gene encodes CDR1 MNHEY and CDR2 SMNVEV (reference sequence). The CDR3 length is 14 residues. With 4 bases removed from V and 3 bases from J, the gap between germline ends came to 11 bases. CDR3 DNA: TGTGCCAGCAGTTATGGGGGGTGGACAGATACGCAGTATTTT. The encoded protein is CASSYGGWTDTQYF.

The rearrangement joins TRBV10-3 to TRBJ1-6; tentatively, D is TRBD1 (5 bases). Germline loops: CDR1 ENHRY, CDR2 SYGVKD. The V end was cut by 8 bases, the J end by 5 bases, with 10 bases between. This CDR3 comprises 13 residues. In DNA, the CDR3 is TGTGCCATCGCCGGAGGGGATAATTCACCCCTCCACTTT. Encoded protein: CAIAGGDNSPLHF.

The table lists this clonotype with many counts. The gene calls are TRBV6-5 and TRBJ1-1; D might be TRBD1 (5 bases). The CDR3 loop spans 15 amino acids. The germline V and J ends were trimmed by 0 bases and 6 bases, with 14 bases remaining between them. Per the germline V gene, CDR1 is MNHEY and CDR2 is SVGAGI. DNA of the CDR3: TGTGCCAGCAGTTACTCAAGGGGCCGTAAATCTGAAGCTTTCTTT. Its translation is CASSYSRGRKSEAFF.

This chain connects TRBV20-1 to TRBJ1-2, with D possibly matching TRBD1 (5 bases). This CDR3 is 12 amino acids long. V was clipped by 6 bases and J by 13 bases, with 21 bases between them. Germline assignment: CDR1 DFQATT and CDR2 SNEGSKA (reference sequence). The CDR3: CSARDRYMDFTF. The CDR3 region has the DNA TGCAGTGCGAGGGACCGGTATATGGATTTCACCTTC.